A single sample is the source of the 14 T cell receptor beta chains below, sequenced in a study of T cells in Graves' hyperthyroidism and ophthalmopathy. Regions amplified from RNA transcripts were the TCR beta CDR3 regions. Carried out on the TCR CDR3, a first-round RT-PCR used the HTBI primer set. Via MiXCR, TCRdb re-called the multiplex PCR reads, giving one row per CDR3 protein. This sample has 500,000 to 750,000 distinct CDR3 sequences, with approximately 15% found just once. Sequenced sample: blood. These receptors came from a woman aged 18-29 years with Graves' ophthalmopathy.

This clonotype was counted at least ten times. Here the CDR3 DNA reads TGTGCCAGCAGCTTCTCCGGGACTCCCTACAATGAGCAGTTCTTC. Amino acids: CASSFSGTPYNEQFF. This rearrangement joins TRBV7-3 to TRBJ2-1; perhaps TRBD2 as D (6 bases). CDR3 size: 15 residues. V gave up 3 bases and J gave up 2 bases, with 11 bases separating them. Germline lookup yields CDR1 SGHTA and CDR2 FQGTGA.

As for this clonotype: A read error is possible here, since a much larger clone lies one base away. The chain uses TRBV11-2 and TRBJ1-3; D remains ambiguous. Trimming stripped 5 bases from V and 2 bases from J, with 10 bases between. This CDR3 comprises 14 residues. The germline V gene encodes CDR1 SGHAT and CDR2 FQNNGV. The CDR3: CASSADTPGNTIYF. Written as DNA, the CDR3 is TGTGCCAGCAGCGCAGACACCCCTGGAAACACCATATATTTT. Combining the CDR3 with reference TRBV11-2 and TRBJ1-3 gives the whole variable domain EAGVAQSPRYKIIEKRQSVAFWCNPISGHATLYWYQQILGQGPKLLIQFQNNGVVDDSQLPKDRFSAERLKGVDSTLKIQPAKLEDSAVYLCASSADTPGNTIYFGEGSWLTVV.

The gene calls are TRBV5-1 and TRBJ2-1; 9 bases map to TRBD2. The germline CDR1 and CDR2 sequences are SGHRS and YFSETQ. V was clipped by 7 bases and J by 0 bases; unmatched bases: 8. CDR3 size: 16 residues. The CDR3 coding sequence is TGCGCCAGCGGGACCGGGACTAGCCTCTCCTACAATGAGCAGTTCTTC. Amino acids: CASGTGTSLSYNEQFF.

This clonotype has at least ten counts. The chain employs TRBV5-1 and TRBJ2-5; no reliable D call. Trimming took off 4 bases at V and 5 bases at J, with 9 bases between the two ends. Germline-derived CDR1 and CDR2 are SGHRS and YFSETQ. CDR3 length equals 12 residues. CDR3 DNA: TGCGCCAGCAGCCCTCGCTTCGAGACCCAGTACTTC. Its protein is CASSPRFETQYF.

Only a few counts were recorded for this clonotype. This sequence joins TRBV4-1 and TRBJ2-5; 7 bases are a match to TRBD2. Germline loops: CDR1 MGHRA, CDR2 YSYEKL. The length of the CDR3 is 13 residues. V lost 3 bases to trimming and J lost 4 bases; unmatched junction nucleotides: 2. Here the CDR3 reads CASSQWGGETQYF. In nucleotides, the CDR3 is TGCGCCAGCAGCCAGTGGGGGGGAGAGACCCAGTACTTC.

The gene calls are TRBV28 and TRBJ1-2; D remains unclear. The germline V gene has CDR1 MDHEN and CDR2 SYDVKM. V lost 2 bases and J 3 bases, leaving 25 bases between the germline ends. The length of the CDR3 is 19 residues. The CDR3 coding sequence is TGTGCCAGCAGTTTAACCCAAACCCAAGTCATAGGGTCTGACTATGGCTACACCTTC. Amino acids: CASSLTQTQVIGSDYGYTF.

This clonotype was detected many times. The V call is TRBV24-1, the J call TRBJ2-1; TRBD2 aligns across 12 bases. CDR3 length: 17 residues. The V and J ends lost 0 bases and 7 bases, in that order; junction bases with no gene match: 6. Germline V gives CDR1 KGHDR, CDR2 SFDVKD. The CDR3 protein is CATSDLLLGLAGNEQFF. CDR3 DNA: TGTGCCACCAGTGATTTGCTCCTAGGACTAGCGGGAAATGAGCAGTTCTTC.

A few counts support this clonotype. This rearrangement joins TRBV12-5 to TRBJ2-5; TRBD1 aligns across 10 bases. The CDR3 covers 18 residues. Germline CDR1 and CDR2: LGHNT and FRNRAP. V lost 1 base, J lost 2 bases, and 10 bases stayed unmatched. The CDR3 nucleotides are TGTGCTAGTGGTTTGGGGACAGGGGGTATGGGGTTTCAAGAGACCCAGTACTTC. This translates into CASGLGTGGMGFQETQYF.

The V gene is TRBV27, the J gene TRBJ1-1; D is uncertain. This CDR3 is built from 16 residues. Trimming pared 3 bases from V and 1 base from J, leaving 15 bases between. From germline, CDR1 is MNHEY and CDR2 SMNVEV (reference sequence). The CDR3 protein is CASSFSQPYGNTEAFF. CDR3 DNA sequence: TGTGCCAGCAGTTTTTCCCAACCGTATGGGAACACTGAAGCTTTCTTT.

This clonotype was found a few times. This sequence joins TRBV18 and TRBJ2-3; 8 bases align to TRBD1. V lost 5 bases to trimming and J lost 6 bases; unmatched junction nucleotides: 10. The CDR3 consists of 15 residues. The V gene's germline CDR1 is KGHSH and CDR2 LQKENI. The CDR3 is CASSNGQGYSDTQYF. CDR3 sequence (DNA): TGTGCCAGCTCAAACGGACAGGGCTATTCGGATACGCAGTATTTT. The full variable domain, with the rest looked up from reference TRBV18 and TRBJ2-3, is NAGVMQNPRHLVRRRGQEARLRCSPMKGHSHVYWYRQLPEEGLKFMVYLQKENIIDESGMPKERFSAEFPKEGPSILRIQQVVRGDSAAYFCASSNGQGYSDTQYFGPGTRLTVL.

The chain has TRBV6-1 and TRBJ2-1; D is unresolved. V was shortened by 6 bases and J by 7 bases, with 10 bases between the two germline ends. Germline CDR1 is MNHNS and CDR2 is SASEGT. This CDR3 region has 12 residues. CDR3 nucleotides: TGTGCCAGCAGCTTTACAGCGAATGAGCAGTTCTTC. It yields the protein CASSFTANEQFF.

The CDR3 is CASSLGEGAIEAFF. Written as DNA, the CDR3 is TGTGCCAGCAGCTTAGGTGAGGGGGCAATTGAAGCTTTCTTT. This sequence joins TRBV7-3 and TRBJ1-1; 7 bases agree with TRBD1. The CDR3 has 14 amino acids. Germline trimming cut 2 bases from V and 7 bases from J; bases unmatched to any gene: 7. Germline CDR1 is SGHTA and CDR2 is FQGTGA.

V is TRBV11-2 and J is TRBJ1-1; TRBD1 is a possible D gene (5 bases). Germline V gives CDR1 SGHAT, CDR2 FQNNGV. V was cut by 4 bases and J by 11 bases, with 29 bases left in between. This CDR3 spans 17 amino acids. The DNA of the CDR3 is TGTGCCAGCAGCTCTCCAACAGGAGCCGTTTTGGGAAGAGAGGCTTTCTTT. It is translated as CASSSPTGAVLGREAFF.

This clonotype was recorded at least ten times. V gene TRBV19 combines with J gene TRBJ2-7; 7 bases match TRBD1. Per the germline V gene, CDR1 is LNHDA and CDR2 is SQIVND (reference sequence). After removal of 5 bases from V and 5 bases from J, the junction contained 9 bases not matched to a gene. The CDR3 extends over 14 amino acids. The CDR3 DNA follows: TGTGCCAGTAGTTCTCTGACAGGGACCGACGAGCAGTACTTC. This gives the protein CASSSLTGTDEQYF.